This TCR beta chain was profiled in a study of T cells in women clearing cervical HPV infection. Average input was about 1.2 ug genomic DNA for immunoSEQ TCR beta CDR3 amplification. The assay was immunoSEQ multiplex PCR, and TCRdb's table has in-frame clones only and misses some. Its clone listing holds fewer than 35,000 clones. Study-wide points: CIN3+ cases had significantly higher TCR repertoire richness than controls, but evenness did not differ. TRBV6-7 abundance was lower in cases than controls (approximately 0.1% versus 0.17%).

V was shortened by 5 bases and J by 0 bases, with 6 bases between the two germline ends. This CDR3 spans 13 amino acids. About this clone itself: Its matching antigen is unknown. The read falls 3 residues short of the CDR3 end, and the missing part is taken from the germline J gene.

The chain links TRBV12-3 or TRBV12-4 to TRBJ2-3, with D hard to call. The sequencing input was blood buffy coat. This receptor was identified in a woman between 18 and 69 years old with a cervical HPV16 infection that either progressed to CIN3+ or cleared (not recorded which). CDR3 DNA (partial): TGTGCCAGCAGTCAACTTAGCACAGATACG. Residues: CASSQLSTDT. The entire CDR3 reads CASSQLSTDTQYF.